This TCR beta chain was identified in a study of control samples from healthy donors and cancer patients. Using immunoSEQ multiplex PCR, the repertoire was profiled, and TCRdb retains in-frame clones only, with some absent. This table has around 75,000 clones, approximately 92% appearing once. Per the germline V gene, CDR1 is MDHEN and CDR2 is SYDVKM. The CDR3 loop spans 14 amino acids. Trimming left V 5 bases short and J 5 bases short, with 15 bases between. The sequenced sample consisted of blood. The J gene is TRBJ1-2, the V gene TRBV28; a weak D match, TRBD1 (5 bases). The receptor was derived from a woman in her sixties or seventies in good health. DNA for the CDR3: TGTGCCAGCAGTCCCCAAGACAGAGGATATGGCTACACCTTC. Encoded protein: CASSPQDRGYGYTF.